These 12 T cell receptor beta chains originate from one sample sequenced in a study of cytomegalovirus exposure and HLA in healthy donors. Generated by immunoSEQ multiplex PCR, the TCRdb table keeps only in-frame clones and is missing some. The sample includes about 240,000 clones, around 87% of them seen just once. The source material was PBMCs. These receptors were collected from a man between 18 and 29 years old in good health and CMV-seronegative.

V usage is TRBV7-9 and J usage is TRBJ2-7, with 7 bases lining up with TRBD1. Germline CDR1 reads SEHNR; CDR2 reads FQNEAQ (reference sequence). The CDR3 extends over 16 amino acids. Trimming took 5 bases from V and 0 from J; bases not matched to a gene: 10. This chain's CDR3 is CASSQDRRQYSYEQYF. In DNA, the CDR3 is TGTGCCAGCAGCCAGGACAGGCGACAATACTCCTACGAGCAGTACTTC. The variable domain in full, with the rest retrieved from reference TRBV7-9 and TRBJ2-7, is DTGVSQNPRHKITKRGQNVTFRCDPISEHNRLYWYRQTLGQGPEFLTYFQNEAQLEKSRLLSDRFSAERPKGSFSTLEIQRTEQGDSAMYLCASSQDRRQYSYEQYFGPGTRLTVT.

The chain is built from TRBV12-5 and TRBJ2-1, with 7 positions matching TRBD2. CDR1 and CDR2 (germline): LGHNT, FRNRAP. With 1 base clipped from V and 0 bases from J, the junction kept 9 bases outside the gene matches. The CDR3 is made up of 18 amino acids. CDR3 DNA: TGTGCTAGTGGTTTGGCCTTCAAAGCGGGACGCTCCTACAATGAGCAGTTCTTC. Translation gives CASGLAFKAGRSYNEQFF.

The V gene is TRBV7-8, the J gene TRBJ2-5, with 8 positions matching TRBD2. This CDR3 contains 14 residues. Looked up from germline, CDR1 is SGHVS and CDR2 is FQNEAQ. The J segment lost 3 bases and the V segment lost 10 bases, leaving 10 bases of the junction unmatched. The CDR3, as DNA: TGTGCCATAATGCGGCGGGGGGCCGAAGAGACCCAGTACTTC. It is translated as CAIMRRGAEETQYF.

The J gene is TRBJ2-6, the V gene TRBV15; 8 bases fit TRBD2. The CDR3 covers 18 residues. V shed 8 bases and J 0 bases; nucleotides not matched to a gene: 12. Germline loops: CDR1 LNHNV, CDR2 YYDKDF (reference sequence). The CDR3 DNA reads TGTGCCACCCTGGCGGGAGGAGGGGGTTACTCTGGGGCCAACGTCCTGACTTTC. Protein: CATLAGGGGYSGANVLTF. Complete variable domain (other parts from reference TRBV15 and TRBJ2-6): DAMVIQNPRYQVTQFGKPVTLSCSQTLNHNVMYWYQQKSSQAPKLLFHYYDKDFNNEADTPDNFQSRRPNTSFCFLDIRSPGLGDTAMYLCATLAGGGGYSGANVLTFGAGSRLTVL.

The table lists this clone with a few counts. The chain employs TRBV7-9 and TRBJ1-5; perhaps TRBD1 as D (6 bases). CDR1 is SEHNR and CDR2 is FQNEAQ in the germline V gene (reference sequence). The CDR3 is 12 residues long. V was cut by 4 bases and J by 11 bases, with 12 bases left in between. The CDR3 DNA sequence: TGTGCCAGCAGCTCCCTCAGGGGTTCCCAGCATTTT. As protein: CASSSLRGSQHF.

The CDR3 DNA is TGCAGCGTTGGGAGCAGACCCTACGAGCAGTACTTC. Amino acids: CSVGSRPYEQYF. This chain uses TRBV29-1 with TRBJ2-7, with D uncertain. The V gene's germline CDR1 is SQVTM and CDR2 ANQGSEA. The CDR3 has 12 residues. Trimming shortened V by 4 bases and J by 2 bases, and 9 bases separated the two germline ends.

The chain couples TRBV19 to TRBJ1-5; TRBD1 agrees at 9 bases. With 4 bases clipped from V and 5 bases from J, the junction kept 9 bases outside the gene matches. This CDR3 contains 16 residues. Germline V gene data show CDR1 as LNHDA and CDR2 as SQIVND (reference sequence). Here the CDR3 reads CASSTSRDREDQPQHF. As DNA, the CDR3 is TGTGCCAGTAGTACTTCCCGGGACAGGGAGGATCAGCCCCAGCATTTT.

This clone has only one observation. The chain joins TRBV7-9 to TRBJ1-2; tentative D call: TRBD1 (5 bases). This CDR3 is 19 amino acids long. Germline lookup yields CDR1 SEHNR and CDR2 FQNEAQ (reference sequence). V lost 5 bases and J 0 bases, leaving 25 bases between the germline ends. CDR3 nucleotides: TGTGCCAGCAGCCCCACCCCGGCAGGGAAGTTTTGGGCTAACTATGGCTACACCTTC. Translating gives CASSPTPAGKFWANYGYTF.

The chain recombines TRBV25-1 with TRBJ2-1; 10 nucleotides align to TRBD1. Germline V gene data show CDR1 as MGHDK and CDR2 as SYGVNS. CDR3 size: 15 residues. Trimming removed 2 bases from V and 7 bases from J; junction bases left unmatched: 5. For the CDR3, the DNA is TGTGCCAGCAGTGAAGAAGGACAGGGGGTAAATGAGCAGTTCTTC. Translated, it gives CASSEEGQGVNEQFF.

As to this clone: Other DNA sequences within the sample encode an identical CDR3. The J gene is TRBJ2-7, the V gene TRBV6-5, with D tentatively TRBD1 (6 bases). The CDR3 extends over 11 amino acids. The germline V gene encodes CDR1 MNHEY and CDR2 SVGAGI. The germline V and J ends were trimmed by 5 bases and 6 bases, with 8 bases remaining between them. CDR3 sequence: CASSTGSEQYF. CDR3 bases: TGTGCCAGCAGTACAGGGTCCGAGCAGTACTTC.

The J gene is TRBJ2-7, the V gene TRBV7-7; 8 nucleotides align to TRBD1. CDR3 size: 14 residues. The J segment lost 3 bases and the V segment lost 4 bases, leaving 5 bases of the junction unmatched. CDR1 is SSHAT and CDR2 is FNYEAQ in the germline V gene (reference sequence). This chain's CDR3 is CASSSNRGSYEQYF. The CDR3, as DNA: TGTGCCAGCAGCTCAAACAGGGGGAGCTACGAGCAGTACTTC.

The rearrangement links TRBV28 to TRBJ2-2, with D possibly being TRBD2 (5 bases). Deletions cut 6 bases from V and 3 bases from J, with 14 bases between. CDR1 is MDHEN and CDR2 is SYDVKM in the germline V gene. The CDR3 consists of 15 residues. In DNA form, the CDR3 reads TGTGCCAGCAGGGGTTTACCGCGGGACACCGGGGAGCTGTTTTTT. Protein: CASRGLPRDTGELFF. Based on the CDR3 plus reference TRBV28 and TRBJ2-2, the full variable domain is DVKVTQSSRYLVKRTGEKVFLECVQDMDHENMFWYRQDPGLGLRLIYFSYDVKMKEKGDIPEGYSVSREKKERFSLILESASTNQTSMYLCASRGLPRDTGELFFGEGSRLTVL.